This T cell receptor (beta chain) was found in a study of blood T cell repertoires in COVID-19. Study as a whole: Samples came from the United States, Italy and Spain, spanning acute and convalescent COVID-19.

The CDR3 has 17 residues. The germline V gene encodes CDR1 LGHDT and CDR2 YNNKEL (reference sequence). Trimming removed 1 base at V and 4 bases at J, with 18 bases between. The table came from immunoSEQ multiplex PCR; TCRdb's copy has only in-frame clones and leaves some out. The sample lists about 76,000 clones; roughly 90% were seen once. This chain joins TRBV3-1 (or the pseudogene TRBV3-2) and TRBJ2-3; TRBD2 might be the D (7 bases). The source of this sequence is a human donor in a cohort sampled during active COVID-19. Sequencing input: peripheral blood. The CDR3 is CASSQVGRGGRADTQYF. CDR3 nucleotides: TGTGCCAGCAGCCAAGTTGGAAGGGGGGGAAGGGCAGATACGCAGTATTTT.